This TCR beta chain was identified in a study of PD-L1 blockade in urothelial cancer. On the study more broadly: Patients' atezolizumab regimen, 1,200 mg intravenously every 3 weeks, began in the mid-2010s. T cells were recovered from blood samples at a median of approximately 150,000. Of roughly 30 patients, about 25 were males with bladder-origin urothelial cancer.

Study observations and caveats: Stronger expansion of tumor-associated clones in blood at 3 weeks distinguished durable-benefit patients.

About this clone: Antigen specificity is unknown.

The repertoire was sequenced with immunoSEQ multiplex PCR; TCRdb's copy has only in-frame clones and lacks some. The sample holds around 38,000 clones, about 80% seen once. Sample time point: pretreatment peripheral blood. The starting material was PBMCs, obtained around atezolizumab (anti-PD-L1) treatment. The sequence was collected from a man aged 60 to 75 with urothelial cancer.

The CDR3 sequence is CASSVAQGSYNEQFF. The CDR3, as DNA: TGTGCCAGCAGCGTAGCTCAGGGCTCCTACAATGAGCAGTTCTTC. The chain couples TRBV9 to TRBJ2-1, with TRBD1 as a possible D gene (5 bases). Germline CDR1 and CDR2: SGDLS and YYNGEE. V was trimmed by 0 bases and J by 0 bases, leaving 7 bases between them. The CDR3 has 15 residues.